The sample holds many counts of the clone carrying this T cell receptor (beta chain). Its antigen is unidentified. The data were obtained in a study of neurological immune-mediated disorders. The CDR3 consists of 16 residues. V was pared by 5 bases and J by 5 bases, with 9 bases of the junction left unmatched. 5'RACE with 10-nucleotide random UMIs produced the cDNA. Via MiXCR, TCRdb re-called the 5' RACE reads, giving one row per CDR3 protein. The profile covers around 69,000 distinct CDR3 sequences, with less than 5.5% appearing a single time and under 7.5% taken by the ten largest. A total of 2 million PBMCs stored at -80 degrees C provided the unsorted libraries. Study-level findings and limits: Multiple sclerosis patients had less TCR clonal expansion than even healthy controls, unlike HTLV-1-associated myelopathy.

The source is a man under 40 with multiple sclerosis. The material sequenced was PBMCs. The chain uses TRBV12-3 or TRBV12-4 and TRBJ2-2; 9 bases are a match to TRBD1. CDR3 DNA sequence: TGTGCCAGCAGTAGAGATACAGGGGGCTTTACCGGGGAGCTGTTTTTT. Residues: CASSRDTGGFTGELFF.